What follows describes a single T cell receptor beta chain. This CDR3 is 16 amino acids long. After removal of 1 base from V and 4 bases from J, the junction contained 5 bases not matched to a gene. Germline loops: CDR1 SGHTA, CDR2 FQGNSA. Those who participated ranged in age from roughly 18 to 100 years and resided in under 25 US areas. Those designated as exposed participants met a COVID-19 case within 2 weeks before study entry. Original handling: How many nucleated cells were present was estimated from reference gene primer amplification. Assay: immunoSEQ multiplex PCR; the TCRdb copy retains only in-frame clones and omits some. The V and J calls and clone size were taken over from that table, and D and trimming were inferred from the DNA. The table lists a few hundred thousand clones, around 92% of them singletons. The sample belongs to a study of blood T cell repertoires in COVID-19.

V is TRBV7-2 and J is TRBJ2-5, with TRBD2 matching 11 bases. Sequenced: PBMCs or T cells enriched from blood (not recorded which). The origin of this receptor is a woman aged 45-65 years who had been exposed to COVID-19. The CDR3 sequence is CASSLDGTSGIETQYF. The CDR3 DNA is TGTGCCAGCAGCTTAGATGGGACTAGCGGTATAGAGACCCAGTACTTC.